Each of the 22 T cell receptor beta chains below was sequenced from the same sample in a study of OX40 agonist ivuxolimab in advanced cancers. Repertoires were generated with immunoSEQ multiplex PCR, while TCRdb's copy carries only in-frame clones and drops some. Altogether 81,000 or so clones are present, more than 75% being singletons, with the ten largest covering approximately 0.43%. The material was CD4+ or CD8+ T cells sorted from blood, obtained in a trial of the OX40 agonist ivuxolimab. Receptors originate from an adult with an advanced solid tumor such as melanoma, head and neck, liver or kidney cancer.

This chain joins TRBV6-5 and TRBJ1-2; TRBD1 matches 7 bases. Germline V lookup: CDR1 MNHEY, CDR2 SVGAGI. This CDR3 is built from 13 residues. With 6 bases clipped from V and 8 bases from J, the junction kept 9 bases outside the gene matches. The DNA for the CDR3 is TGTGCCAGCAGGCCCACAGGGGCAAGGGGCTACACCTTC. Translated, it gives CASRPTGARGYTF.

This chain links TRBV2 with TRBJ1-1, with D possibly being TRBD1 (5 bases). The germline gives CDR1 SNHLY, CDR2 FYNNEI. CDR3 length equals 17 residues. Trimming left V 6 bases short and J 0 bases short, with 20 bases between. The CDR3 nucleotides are TGTGCCAGCAGGGCGCGTTGGGGCAGGGAGGTGAACACTGAAGCTTTCTTT. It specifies CASRARWGREVNTEAFF. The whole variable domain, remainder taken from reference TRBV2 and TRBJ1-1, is EPEVTQTPSHQVTQMGQEVILRCVPISNHLYFYWYRQILGQKVEFLVSFYNNEISEKSEIFDDQFSVERPDGSNFTLKIRSTKLEDSAMYFCASRARWGREVNTEAFFGQGTRLTVV.

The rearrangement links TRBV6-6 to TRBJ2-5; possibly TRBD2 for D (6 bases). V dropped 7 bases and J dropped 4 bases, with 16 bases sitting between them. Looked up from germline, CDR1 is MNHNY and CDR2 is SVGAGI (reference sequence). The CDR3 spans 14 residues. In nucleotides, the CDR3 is TGTGCCAGCAATTCGGGCGGGGTAGGAGAGACCCAGTACTTC. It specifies CASNSGGVGETQYF.

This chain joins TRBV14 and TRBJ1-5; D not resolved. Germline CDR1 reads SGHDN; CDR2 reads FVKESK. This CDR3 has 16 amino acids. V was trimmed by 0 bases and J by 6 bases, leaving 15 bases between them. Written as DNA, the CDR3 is TGTGCCAGCAGCCAAGATCTGCCCGCCCGTGGTCAGCCCCAGCATTTT. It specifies CASSQDLPARGQPQHF.

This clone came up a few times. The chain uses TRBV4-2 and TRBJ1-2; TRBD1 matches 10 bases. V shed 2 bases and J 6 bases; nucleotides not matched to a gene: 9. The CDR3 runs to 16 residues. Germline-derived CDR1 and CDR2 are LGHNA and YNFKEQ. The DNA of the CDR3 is TGTGCCAGCAGCCAAAGTTACGCCGGACAGGGGGATGGCTACACCTTC. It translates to CASSQSYAGQGDGYTF.

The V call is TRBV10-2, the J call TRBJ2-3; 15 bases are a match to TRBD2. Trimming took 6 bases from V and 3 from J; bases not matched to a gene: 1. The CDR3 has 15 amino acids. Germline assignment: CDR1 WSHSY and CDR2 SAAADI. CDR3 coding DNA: TGCGCCAGCAGCGGACTAGCGGGGGGGACAGATACGCAGTATTTT. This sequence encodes CASSGLAGGTDTQYF.

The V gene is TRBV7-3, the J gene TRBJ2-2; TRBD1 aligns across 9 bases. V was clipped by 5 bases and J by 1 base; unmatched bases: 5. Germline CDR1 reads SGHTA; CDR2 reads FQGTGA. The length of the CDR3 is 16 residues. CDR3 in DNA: TGTGCCAGCAGCGTCGACAGGGGGGTGAACACCGGGGAGCTGTTTTTT. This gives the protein CASSVDRGVNTGELFF.

Here the CDR3 reads CAISESTRGDGYTF. CDR3 nucleotides: TGTGCCATCAGTGAGTCGACTCGGGGGGATGGCTACACCTTC. This chain joins TRBV10-3 and TRBJ1-2, with D possibly being TRBD1 (5 bases). CDR1 is ENHRY and CDR2 is SYGVKD in the germline V gene. V lost 0 bases, J lost 6 bases, and 11 bases lay in between. This CDR3 is 14 amino acids long.

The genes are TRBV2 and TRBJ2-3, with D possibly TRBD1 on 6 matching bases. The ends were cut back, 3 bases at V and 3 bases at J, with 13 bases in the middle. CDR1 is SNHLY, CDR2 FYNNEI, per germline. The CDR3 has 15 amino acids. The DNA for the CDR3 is TGTGCCAGCAGTGATAGTGTAGGGGGTACAGATACGCAGTATTTT. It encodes CASSDSVGGTDTQYF.

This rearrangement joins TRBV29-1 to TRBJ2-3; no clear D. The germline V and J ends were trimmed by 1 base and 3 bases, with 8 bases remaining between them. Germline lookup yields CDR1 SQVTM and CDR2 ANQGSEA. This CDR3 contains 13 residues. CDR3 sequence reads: CSVEGPSTDTQYF. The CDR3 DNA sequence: TGCAGCGTTGAAGGGCCGTCGACAGATACGCAGTATTTT.

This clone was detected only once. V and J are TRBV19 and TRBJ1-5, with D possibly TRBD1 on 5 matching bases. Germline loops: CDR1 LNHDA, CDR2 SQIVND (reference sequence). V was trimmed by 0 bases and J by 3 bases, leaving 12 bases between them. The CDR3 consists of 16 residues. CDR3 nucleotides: TGTGCCAGTAGTATAGACGAGGGGTGGGACAATCAGCCCCAGCATTTT. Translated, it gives CASSIDEGWDNQPQHF.

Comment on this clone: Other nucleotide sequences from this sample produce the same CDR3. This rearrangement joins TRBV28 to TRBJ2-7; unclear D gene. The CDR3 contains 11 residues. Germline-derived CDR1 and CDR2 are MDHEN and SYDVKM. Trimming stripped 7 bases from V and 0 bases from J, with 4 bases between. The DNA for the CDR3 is TGTGCCAGCACCATCTCCTACGAGCAGTACTTC. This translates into CASTISYEQYF. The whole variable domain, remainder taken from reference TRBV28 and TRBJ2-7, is DVKVTQSSRYLVKRTGEKVFLECVQDMDHENMFWYRQDPGLGLRLIYFSYDVKMKEKGDIPEGYSVSREKKERFSLILESASTNQTSMYLCASTISYEQYFGPGTRLTVT.

The CDR3 is CASSLGGGHTDTQYF. Written as DNA, the CDR3 is TGTGCCAGCAGCTTAGGCGGGGGACACACAGATACGCAGTATTTT. V usage is TRBV7-2 and J usage is TRBJ2-3; perhaps TRBD2 as D (7 bases). V gave up 1 base and J gave up 2 bases, with 10 bases separating them. The CDR3 spans 15 residues. The germline V gene encodes CDR1 SGHTA and CDR2 FQGNSA.

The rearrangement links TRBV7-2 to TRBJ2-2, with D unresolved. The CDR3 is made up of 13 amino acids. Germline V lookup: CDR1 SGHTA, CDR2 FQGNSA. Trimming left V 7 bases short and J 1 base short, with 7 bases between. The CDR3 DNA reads TGTGCCAGCAACTTGGGGAACACCGGGGAGCTGTTTTTT. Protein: CASNLGNTGELFF.

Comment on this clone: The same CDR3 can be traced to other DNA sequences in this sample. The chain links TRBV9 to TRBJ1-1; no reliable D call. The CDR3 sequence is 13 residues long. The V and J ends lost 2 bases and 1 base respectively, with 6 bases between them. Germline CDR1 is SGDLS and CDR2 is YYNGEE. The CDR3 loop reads CASSVLRNTEAFF. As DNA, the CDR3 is TGTGCCAGCAGCGTTCTTAGGAACACTGAAGCTTTCTTT.

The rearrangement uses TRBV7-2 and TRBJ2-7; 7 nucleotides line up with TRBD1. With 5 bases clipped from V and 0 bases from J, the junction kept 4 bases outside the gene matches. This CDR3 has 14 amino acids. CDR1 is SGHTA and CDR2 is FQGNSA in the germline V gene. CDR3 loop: CASSEQGSSYEQYF. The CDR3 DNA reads TGTGCCAGCAGCGAACAGGGGTCCTCCTACGAGCAGTACTTC.

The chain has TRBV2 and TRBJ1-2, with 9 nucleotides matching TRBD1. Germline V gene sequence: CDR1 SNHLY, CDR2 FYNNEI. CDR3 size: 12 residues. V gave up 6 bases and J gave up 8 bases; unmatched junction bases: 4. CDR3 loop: CASRGTGTGYTF. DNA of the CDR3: TGTGCCAGCAGAGGGACAGGGACGGGCTACACCTTC.

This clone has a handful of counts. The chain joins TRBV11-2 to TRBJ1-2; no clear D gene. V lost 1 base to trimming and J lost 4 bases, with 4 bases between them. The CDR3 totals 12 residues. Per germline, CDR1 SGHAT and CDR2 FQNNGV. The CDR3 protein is CASSLGVYGYTF. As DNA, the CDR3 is TGTGCCAGCAGCTTAGGGGTCTATGGCTACACCTTC. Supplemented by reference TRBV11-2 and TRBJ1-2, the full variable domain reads EAGVAQSPRYKIIEKRQSVAFWCNPISGHATLYWYQQILGQGPKLLIQFQNNGVVDDSQLPKDRFSAERLKGVDSTLKIQPAKLEDSAVYLCASSLGVYGYTFGSGTRLTVV.

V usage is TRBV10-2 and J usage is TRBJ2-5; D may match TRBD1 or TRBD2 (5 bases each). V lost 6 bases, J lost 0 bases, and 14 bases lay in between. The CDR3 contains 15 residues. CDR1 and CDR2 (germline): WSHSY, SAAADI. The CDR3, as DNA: TGCGCCAGCAGCCCGGGACCTACGTACCAAGAGACCCAGTACTTC. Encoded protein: CASSPGPTYQETQYF.

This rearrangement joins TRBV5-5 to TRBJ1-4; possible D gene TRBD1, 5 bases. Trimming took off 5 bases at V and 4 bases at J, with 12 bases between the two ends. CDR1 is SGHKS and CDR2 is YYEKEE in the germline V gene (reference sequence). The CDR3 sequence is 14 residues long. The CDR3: CASRRDGNNEKLFF. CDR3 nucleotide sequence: TGTGCCAGCAGAAGGGACGGAAATAATGAAAAACTGTTTTTT. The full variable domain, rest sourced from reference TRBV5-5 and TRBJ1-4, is DAGVTQSPTHLIKTRGQQVTLRCSPISGHKSVSWYQQVLGQGPQFIFQYYEKEERGRGNFPDRFSARQFPNYSSELNVNALLLGDSALYLCASRRDGNNEKLFFGSGTQLSVL.

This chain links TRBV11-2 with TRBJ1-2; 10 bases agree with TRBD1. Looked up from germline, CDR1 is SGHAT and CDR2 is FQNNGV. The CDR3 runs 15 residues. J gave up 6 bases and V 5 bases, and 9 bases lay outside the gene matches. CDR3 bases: TGTGCCAGCAGCCCATGGACAGGGGGTTCGAATGGCTACACCTTC. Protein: CASSPWTGGSNGYTF.

CDR3 nucleotides: TGTGCCAGCTCACCATTTCGTCAGGGCAACTACGAGCAGTACTTC. Translation gives CASSPFRQGNYEQYF. The J gene is TRBJ2-7, the V gene TRBV18, with D possibly being TRBD1 (5 bases). V was pared by 2 bases and J by 3 bases, with 14 bases between. Germline CDR1 KGHSH, CDR2 LQKENI. The CDR3 contains 15 residues.